The table lists the clone carrying this TCR beta chain with many counts. The antigen is unknown. The sample belongs to a study of T cells in Graves' hyperthyroidism and ophthalmopathy. The study, taken as a whole, reports: Most expanded thyroid clonotypes above 0.001 recurred in blood.

Amplification of TCR beta CDR3 regions used RNA as the template. First-round RT-PCR of the TCR CDR3 relied on the HTBI primer set. TCRdb re-called the multiplex PCR reads with MiXCR, one entry per CDR3 protein. The data hold over 550,000 distinct CDR3 sequences, with approximately 16% observed a single time. Germline V lookup: CDR1 LGHDT, CDR2 YNNKEL (reference sequence). This CDR3 is built from 15 residues. Trimming left V 4 bases short and J 1 base short, with 14 bases between. The clonotype comes from a woman younger than 35 with Graves' hyperthyroidism. J is TRBJ2-7 and V is TRBV3-1; D unresolved. The sample consisted of blood. The CDR3 DNA is TGTGCCAGCAGCCTCCAAAGAGGTTGGTCCTACGAGCAGTACTTC. This translates into CASSLQRGWSYEQYF.